Listed below are T cell receptor beta chains from one sample, sequenced in a study of cytomegalovirus exposure and HLA in healthy donors. The repertoire was sequenced with immunoSEQ multiplex PCR; TCRdb's copy has only in-frame clones and lacks some. The sample has approximately 85,000 clones; approximately 80% are singletons. The sequencing sample was made of PBMCs. Every receptor here comes from a woman aged 45-60 years in good health and CMV-seropositive. CDR3s include the opening cysteine and the closing phenylalanine or tryptophan. D genes are given only for firm matches. Clone size appears in some rows only: once, few, many, or a class for an expanded clone.

v_gene,abundance,j_gene,d_gene,CDR3nt,CDR3aa
TRBV6-4,NA,TRBJ2-3,TRBD2,TGTGCCAGCAGTGACAATAGCGGGAAGGGAGCAGATACGCAGTATTTT,CASSDNSGKGADTQYF
TRBV7-8,NA,TRBJ2-6,TRBD1,TGTGCCAGCAGCTTGCGGGACAGGGCCTCTGGGGCCAACGTCCTGACTTTC,CASSLRDRASGANVLTF
TRBV25-1,NA,TRBJ2-5,NA,TGTGCCAGCCGTAGAGGGCAAGAGACCCAGTACTTC,CASRRGQETQYF
TRBV11-2,NA,TRBJ2-1,NA,TGTGCCAGCAGCGCCCAACCGAGGGGGTCCTACAATGAGCAGTTCTTC,CASSAQPRGSYNEQFF
TRBV7-6,once,TRBJ2-6,TRBD2,TGTGCCAGCAGCCCGGGACTAGCGGGGGAATACTCTGGGGCCAACGTCCTGACTTTC,CASSPGLAGEYSGANVLTF
TRBV27,NA,TRBJ2-7,TRBD1,TGTGCCAGCAGCCTAGGAGACAGGGGGACCTACGAGCAGTACTTC,CASSLGDRGTYEQYF
TRBV4-1,NA,TRBJ2-3,NA,TGCGCCAGCAGCCAGGCTAGCACAGATACGCAGTATTTT,CASSQASTDTQYF
TRBV10-1,NA,TRBJ2-2,NA,TGCGCCAGCAGTGATATAGAAACCGGGGAGCTGTTTTTT,CASSDIETGELFF
TRBV2,NA,TRBJ1-4,NA,TGTGCCAGCATAACCGGGGGTAATGAAAAACTGTTTTTT,CASITGGNEKLFF
TRBV29-1,NA,TRBJ2-1,NA,TGCAGCGTTGAAGTAGTACAGAGCTCCTACAATGAGCAGTTCTTC,CSVEVVQSSYNEQFF
TRBV7-9,once,TRBJ1-1,NA,TGTGCCAGCAGCTGGGAGAGGGACACTGAAGCTTTCTTT,CASSWERDTEAFF
TRBV30,NA,TRBJ1-5,NA,TGTGCCTGGAGTCGGGGAAGCAATCAGCCCCAGCATTTT,CAWSRGSNQPQHF
TRBV7-9,NA,TRBJ2-5,TRBD2,TGTTCCAGCAGACCCGGACTAGCGGGGGGGCACGAGACCCAGTACTTC,CSSRPGLAGGHETQYF
TRBV10-3,few,TRBJ2-2,TRBD2,TGTGCCATCCACCCCGGGGGGACTAGTCCCGGGGAGCTGTTTTTT,CAIHPGGTSPGELFF
TRBV2,NA,TRBJ2-2,NA,TGTGCCAGCACGGCAGGGCAATACACCGGGGAGCTGTTTTTT,CASTAGQYTGELFF
TRBV6-5,NA,TRBJ1-3,NA,TGTGCCAGCGGAACAGGGACTGGAAACACCATATATTTT,CASGTGTGNTIYF
TRBV7-9,NA,TRBJ1-6,NA,TGTGCCAGCAGCTGGGCAAATTCACCCCTCCACTTT,CASSWANSPLHF
TRBV29-1,NA,TRBJ2-7,TRBD1,TGCAGCGTTAGACAGGGCCCCTACGAGCAGTACTTC,CSVRQGPYEQYF
TRBV7-9,NA,TRBJ1-3,TRBD1,TGTGCCAGCAGCCCGCCGGACAGGGCCGGAAACACCATATATTTT,CASSPPDRAGNTIYF
TRBV29-1,NA,TRBJ2-7,TRBD1,TGCAGCGTTGAAGGGCCAGGGACAGAATACGAGCAGTACTTC,CSVEGPGTEYEQYF
TRBV6-5,NA,TRBJ1-6,NA,TGTGCCAGCAGTCAATCAGGGAATTCACCCCTCCACTTT,CASSQSGNSPLHF
TRBV19,once,TRBJ1-3,NA,TGTGCCAGTACCCGGGACTCAGCAACGGACACCATATATTTT,CASTRDSATDTIYF
TRBV18,NA,TRBJ1-1,NA,TGTGCCAGCTCACCGGACAGTGAAGCTTTCTTT,CASSPDSEAFF
TRBV19,NA,TRBJ1-2,NA,TGTGCCAGTAGTTTCCAAAGACAGGTGCGTCGAGGCTACACCTTC,CASSFQRQVRRGYTF
TRBV15,NA,TRBJ2-3,TRBD2,TGTGCCACCAGCTTTGGGGCTTTCAGGACTAGCGTTGGGAGAGCGCAGTATTTT,CATSFGAFRTSVGRAQYF
TRBV27,NA,TRBJ2-1,TRBD1,TGTGCTAGCGGGGACAGGGGCATCTACAATGAGCAGTTCTTC,CASGDRGIYNEQFF
TRBV11-2,NA,TRBJ1-2,TRBD1,TGTGCCGGCCGGACAGGGTCCGGCTACACCTTC,CAGRTGSGYTF